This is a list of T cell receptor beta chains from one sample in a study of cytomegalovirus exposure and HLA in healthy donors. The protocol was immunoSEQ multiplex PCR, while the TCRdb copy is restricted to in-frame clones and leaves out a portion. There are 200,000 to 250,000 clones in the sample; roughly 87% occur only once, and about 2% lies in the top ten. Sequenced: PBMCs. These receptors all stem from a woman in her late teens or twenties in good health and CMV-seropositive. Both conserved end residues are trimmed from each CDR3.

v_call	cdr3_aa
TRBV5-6	ASSLVVNTEAF
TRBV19	ASSIGTGGNTQY
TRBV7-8	ASSFEGLAQETQY
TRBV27	ASSTQGIGQPQH
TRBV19	ASSRGQGARNEQF
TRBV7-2	ASSLYPYLNYGYT
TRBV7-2	ASGVGRDYEQY
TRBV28	ASSLRGARTEAF
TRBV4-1	ASSQEQKGPGYT
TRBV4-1	ASSQDRVLYEQY
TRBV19	ASSAHRDRELF
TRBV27	ASSLSQYNEQF